The 21 T cell receptor beta chains below come from one sample, sequenced in a study of early T cells in non-severe SARS-CoV-2 infection. Via MiXCR, TCRdb re-called the 5' RACE reads, giving one row per CDR3 protein. This table holds 70,000 to 75,000 distinct CDR3 sequences, 9% to 15% found once. Sequenced input: whole blood. These TCRs come from an adult who was a healthcare worker with PCR-confirmed SARS-CoV-2 infection or an uninfected control (not recorded which).

This clonotype turned up a few times. The rearrangement joins TRBV3-1 to TRBJ2-3; 9 bases match TRBD1. The CDR3 runs to 16 residues. Trimming at V came to 4 bases and at J to 7 bases, leaving 12 bases not matched to a gene. Germline-derived CDR1 and CDR2 are LGHDT and YNNKEL (reference sequence). CDR3 in amino acids: CASSPERTGVRNTQYF. CDR3 sequence (DNA): TGTGCCAGCAGCCCCGAGCGGACAGGGGTGAGGAATACGCAGTATTTT.

In its sample, this clonotype was seen a few times. The chain joins TRBV20-1 to TRBJ2-7; perhaps TRBD2 as D (6 bases). The CDR3 contains 12 residues. V was pared by 3 bases and J by 6 bases, with 12 bases between. Germline V lookup: CDR1 DFQATT, CDR2 SNEGSKA (reference sequence). The DNA of the CDR3 is TGCAGTGCTAGGGGGTGGGGAGGCGAGCAGTACTTC. This sequence encodes CSARGWGGEQYF.

The chain's CDR3 is CASSTGGNQPQHF. For the CDR3, the DNA is TGTGCCAGCTCGACGGGAGGCAATCAGCCCCAGCATTTT. The genes are TRBV16 and TRBJ1-5; no definite D call. The CDR3 is 13 amino acids. The ends were cut back, 8 bases at V and 2 bases at J, with 10 bases in the middle. Germline-derived CDR1 and CDR2 are KGHSY and FQNENV. Full variable domain (rest looked up from reference TRBV16 and TRBJ1-5): GEEVAQTPKHLVRGEGQKAKLYCAPIKGHSYVFWYQQVLKNEFKFLISFQNENVFDETGMPKERFSAKCLPNSPCSLEIQATKLEDSAVYFCASSTGGNQPQHFGDGTRLSIL.

The chain uses TRBV11-2 and TRBJ2-4; D gene unclear. Germline V gene lookup returns CDR1 SGHAT and CDR2 FQNNGV. The CDR3 runs to 16 residues. Trimming removed 4 bases from V and 0 bases from J, with 13 bases in between. CDR3 DNA: TGTGCCAGCAGCTCCTGGCCGATCCTAGCCAAAAACATTCAGTACTTC. Translating it yields CASSSWPILAKNIQYF.

The sample holds a few counts of this clonotype. The rearrangement joins TRBV27 to TRBJ2-7; 10 bases fit TRBD2. The CDR3 is 14 amino acids. Germline CDR1 is MNHEY and CDR2 is SMNVEV (reference sequence). Unmatched junction bases numbered 2, after V lost 3 bases and J lost 3 bases. The CDR3 loop is CASSLASGGYEQYF. As DNA, the CDR3 is TGTGCCAGCAGTTTGGCTAGCGGGGGCTACGAGCAGTACTTC.

This clonotype was recorded at least ten times. The rearrangement links TRBV3-1 to TRBJ2-5; TRBD1 aligns across 11 bases. The V gene's germline CDR1 is LGHDT and CDR2 YNNKEL (reference sequence). With 0 bases clipped from V and 1 base from J, the junction kept 7 bases outside the gene matches. The CDR3 has 18 residues. The CDR3, as DNA: TGTGCCAGCAGCCAAGAGGACAGGGGGCTTTTCGTCCAAGAGACCCAGTACTTC. The encoded protein is CASSQEDRGLFVQETQYF.

The chain has TRBV5-1 and TRBJ1-2; no firm D call. Germline V gives CDR1 SGHRS, CDR2 YFSETQ. CDR3 size: 12 residues. Trimming cost V 0 bases and J 6 bases, with 6 bases left between them. The CDR3 is CASSLDRNGYTF. For the CDR3, the DNA is TGCGCCAGCAGCTTGGACAGAAATGGCTACACCTTC.

The chain uses TRBV29-1 and TRBJ1-2; D is undetermined. The CDR3 consists of 11 residues. Trimming removed 0 bases from V and 6 bases from J, with 5 bases in between. Per germline, CDR1 SQVTM and CDR2 ANQGSEA. In DNA form, the CDR3 reads TGCAGCGTTGAAGAAGTCAATGGCTACACCTTC. The encoded protein is CSVEEVNGYTF.

Points on this clonotype: A much larger clone sits a single nucleotide away, making a read error possible. This chain connects TRBV28 to TRBJ2-3; 12 bases line up with TRBD2. Germline trimming cut 3 bases from V and 3 bases from J; bases unmatched to any gene: 1. Looked up from germline, CDR1 is MDHEN and CDR2 is SYDVKM. This CDR3 has 15 amino acids. CDR3 amino acids: CASSFGTSGTDTQYF. For the CDR3, the DNA is TGTGCCAGCAGTTTCGGGACTAGCGGGACAGATACGCAGTATTTT.

This rearrangement joins TRBV12-3 or TRBV12-4 to TRBJ2-3, with 12 bases identical to TRBD2. Unmatched junction bases numbered 4, after V lost 6 bases and J lost 6 bases. The CDR3 has 14 residues. The CDR3 reads CASRLAGGGDTQYF. In nucleotides, the CDR3 is TGTGCCAGCAGACTAGCGGGGGGTGGGGATACGCAGTATTTT.

This clonotype came up a few times. The chain links TRBV7-8 to TRBJ2-3; D call uncertain. V lost 3 bases to trimming and J lost 4 bases, with 11 bases between them. CDR1 SGHVS and CDR2 FQNEAQ come from the germline V gene. The CDR3 has 14 amino acids. The CDR3 DNA follows: TGTGCCAGCAGCTTGTTAGAGGAGTCAGATACGCAGTATTTT. Protein: CASSLLEESDTQYF.

This clonotype has more than one count but fewer than ten. The genes are TRBV12-3 or TRBV12-4 and TRBJ1-4, with D tentatively TRBD1 (6 bases). The CDR3 length is 13 residues. Trimming took off 7 bases at V and 10 bases at J, with 16 bases between the two ends. CDR3 loop: CASTAGTQRKLFF. DNA of the CDR3: TGTGCCAGCACCGCCGGGACACAGAGAAAACTGTTTTTT.

The rearrangement uses TRBV6-1 and TRBJ1-6; D ambiguous. The CDR3 runs to 17 residues. CDR1 is MNHNS and CDR2 is SASEGT in the germline V gene. V lost 2 bases and J 0 bases, leaving 11 bases between the germline ends. CDR3 DNA: TGTGCCAGCAGTGAACTCCCGGGCAGCTCCTATAATTCACCCCTCCACTTT. Its protein product is CASSELPGSSYNSPLHF.

This clonotype was recorded a few times. The V call is TRBV29-1, the J call TRBJ2-1, with D perhaps matching TRBD2 (5 bases). The V end was cut by 4 bases, the J end by 7 bases, with 8 bases between. CDR3 length: 11 residues. Germline V lookup: CDR1 SQVTM, CDR2 ANQGSEA. The CDR3 loop is CSVGGENEQFF. In nucleotides, the CDR3 is TGCAGCGTTGGGGGAGAGAATGAGCAGTTCTTC.

The chain is built from TRBV18 and TRBJ2-6; D gene ambiguous. The germline CDR1 and CDR2 sequences are KGHSH and LQKENI. The CDR3 is 16 amino acids. The V end lost 9 bases, the J end lost 0 bases, and 15 bases lay between the germline ends. The CDR3 here is CASYSDTNSGANVLTF. Here the CDR3 DNA reads TGTGCCAGTTATTCCGACACCAACTCTGGGGCCAACGTCCTGACTTTC.

Only a few counts were recorded for this clonotype. The V call is TRBV11-1, the J call TRBJ1-1; no definite D call. This CDR3 spans 12 amino acids. CDR1 SGHAT and CDR2 FQDESV come from the germline V gene (reference sequence). V was cut by 0 bases and J by 6 bases, with 5 bases left in between. DNA for the CDR3: TGTGCCAGCAGCTTAGCTTCCCCTGAAGCTTTCTTT. It codes for CASSLASPEAFF.

This clonotype was seen at least ten times. This chain joins TRBV2 and TRBJ1-4, with a tentative D call TRBD1 (5 bases). V lost 6 bases and J lost 0, with 11 bases in between. Germline V CDR1 and CDR2: SNHLY, FYNNEI. The CDR3 runs to 15 residues. The CDR3 reads CASRGRGSTNEKLFF. CDR3 coding DNA: TGTGCCAGCAGGGGGAGGGGTTCAACTAATGAAAAACTGTTTTTT. The complete variable domain, with remaining parts taken from reference TRBV2 and TRBJ1-4, reads EPEVTQTPSHQVTQMGQEVILRCVPISNHLYFYWYRQILGQKVEFLVSFYNNEISEKSEIFDDQFSVERPDGSNFTLKIRSTKLEDSAMYFCASRGRGSTNEKLFFGSGTQLSVL.

V usage is TRBV27 and J usage is TRBJ1-6; no definite D call. V lost 5 bases to trimming and J lost 5 bases, with 22 bases between them. This CDR3 spans 18 amino acids. Germline assignment: CDR1 MNHEY and CDR2 SMNVEV (reference sequence). CDR3 sequence (DNA): TGTGCCAGCAGTCCCCGAATCTCCTCAATGGGAGATAATTCACCCCTCCACTTT. Amino acid sequence: CASSPRISSMGDNSPLHF.

The V and J genes are TRBV13 and TRBJ1-1; no clear D. Germline V gene lookup returns CDR1 PRHDT and CDR2 FYEKMQ (reference sequence). V shed 2 bases and J shed 1 base, with 8 bases lying between them. The CDR3 length is 14 residues. CDR3 in DNA: TGTGCCAGCAGCTTATACTCAGGGAACACTGAAGCTTTCTTT. This codes for CASSLYSGNTEAFF.

This clonotype was picked up a small number of times. V and J are TRBV4-2 and TRBJ1-1, with D possibly being TRBD1 (6 bases). The CDR3 is 17 amino acids. Trimming took off 0 bases at V and 0 bases at J, with 14 bases between the two ends. CDR1 LGHNA and CDR2 YNFKEQ come from the germline V gene. CDR3 DNA: TGTGCCAGCAGCCAAGACCCTGGAGGGGGGATGAACACTGAAGCTTTCTTT. Protein: CASSQDPGGGMNTEAFF.

This clonotype has more than one count but fewer than ten. In nucleotides, the CDR3 is TGCGCCAGCAGGAGGGGGGGACCAAATAGCAATCAGCCCCAGCATTTT. This codes for CASRRGGPNSNQPQHF. The chain recombines TRBV10-2 with TRBJ1-5; D possibly corresponds to TRBD1 (6 bases). CDR3 size: 16 residues. V was shortened by 6 bases and J by 0 bases, with 15 bases between the two germline ends. Germline CDR1 is WSHSY and CDR2 is SAAADI.